The 2 T cell receptor beta chains below come from one sample, sequenced in a study of molecular identifiers for immune sequencing clone quantification. TCRdb ran MiXCR on the PCR reads and lists one entry per CDR3 protein. The sample consists of a few hundred thousand distinct CDR3 sequences, around 21% of them appearing once. Input material: naive CD8+ T cells from blood, with Jurkat cell RNA spiked in. Subset defined: FACS-sorted CD8+CD4-CCR7+CD45RA+ naive T cells. The receptors come from a human donor in good health. Some libraries in this study had Jurkat cell RNA spiked in.

This rearrangement joins TRBV19 to TRBJ2-1, with TRBD2 as a possible D gene (6 bases). The germline gives CDR1 LNHDA, CDR2 SQIVND (reference sequence). Trimming cost V 3 bases and J 11 bases, with 8 bases left between them. The CDR3 totals 11 residues. The CDR3 nucleotides are TGTGCCAGTAGTATGGGGGGTCAGCAGTTCTTC. Translated: CASSMGGQQFF.

This clonotype was recorded at least ten times. The chain joins TRBV10-3 to TRBJ2-7; tentatively, D is TRBD2 (6 bases). CDR3 length equals 13 residues. Germline CDR1 ENHRY, CDR2 SYGVKD. With 2 bases removed from V and 1 base from J, the gap between germline ends came to 6 bases. In DNA form, the CDR3 reads TGTGCCATCAGTGAGGCGGGGTCCTACGAGCAGTACTTC. Translating it yields CAISEAGSYEQYF.